A selection of T cell receptor beta chains follows, all from one sample in a study of preoperative IRX-2 immunotherapy in early breast cancer. Data came from immunoSEQ multiplex PCR; TCRdb stores just in-frame clones and leaves some out. The repertoire has about 8,000 clones, about 84% of them found once; the top ten carry 16%. This sample comprised tumor tissue, obtained after IRX-2 immunotherapy. These receptors were obtained from a human donor with breast cancer. Both conserved end residues are part of each CDR3. A D gene is named only where the DNA matches it firmly. The size field is filled for only some rows; it gives once, few, many or a size class.

J | D | length | size | V | DNA | CDR3
TRBJ2-1 | TRBD1 | 19 | . | TRBV7-4 | TGTGCCAGCAGCTTTCCCGGGACAGGACAATCCGGACCCTACAATGAGCAGTTCTTC | CASSFPGTGQSGPYNEQFF
TRBJ1-4 | . | 17 | . | TRBV6-1 | TGTGCCAGCAGTGAAGGAATTTTGGGTGAAGGGAATGAAAAACTGTTTTTT | CASSEGILGEGNEKLFF
TRBJ1-3 | TRBD1 | 16 | . | TRBV11-3 | TGTGCCAGCAGCCCCGATATGACAGGGCCTGGAAACACCATATATTTT | CASSPDMTGPGNTIYF
TRBJ1-5 | . | 13 | . | TRBV18 | TGTGCCAGCTCACCAGGGGGCAATCAGCCCCAGCATTTT | CASSPGGNQPQHF
TRBJ2-5 | TRBD1 | 15 | . | TRBV25-1 | TGTGCCAGCAGTGAATCACGGACAGGGGGCGAGACCCAGTACTTC | CASSESRTGGETQYF
TRBJ2-5 | . | 14 | . | TRBV30 | TGTGCCTGGAGTCCTCAATCCTTAAGGGAGACCCAGTACTTC | CAWSPQSLRETQYF
TRBJ2-1 | TRBD2 | 15 | . | TRBV6-8 | TGTGCCAGCAGTTACGGGGGACTAGCGAGCTATGAGCAGTTCTTC | CASSYGGLASYEQFF
TRBJ2-2 | TRBD1 | 16 | . | TRBV6-8 | TGTGCCAGCAGCCATGGACAGGGGTTTTACACCGGGGAGCTGTTTTTT | CASSHGQGFYTGELFF
TRBJ1-1 | . | 14 | . | TRBV5-1 | TGCGCCAGCAGCTTGGGGTGGGGGAACACTGAAGCTTTCTTT | CASSLGWGNTEAFF
TRBJ2-1 | . | 13 | . | TRBV23-1 | TGCGCCAGCAGCCAAGTAGGTAGCGATGAGCAGTTCTTC | CASSQVGSDEQFF
TRBJ1-3 | . | 15 | . | TRBV18 | TGTGCCAGCTCACCGAAATCCCAGGGGTTGAACACCATATATTTT | CASSPKSQGLNTIYF
TRBJ2-7 | . | 18 | . | TRBV5-1 | TGCGCCAGCAGCCACGCCCCTAGAATGCCGGGAATCTCCTACGAGCAGTACTTC | CASSHAPRMPGISYEQYF
TRBJ1-1 | . | 14 | . | TRBV29-1 | TGCAGCGTTGGCGCCAGGGGAGGGAACACTGAAGCTTTCTTT | CSVGARGGNTEAFF
TRBJ2-1 | . | 18 | . | TRBV4-1 | TGCGCCAGCAGCCAAGATTTGATAAGCGCCAGCTCCTACAATGAGCAGTTCTTC | CASSQDLISASSYNEQFF
TRBJ2-5 | . | 11 | . | TRBV19 | TGTGCCAGTAGTATAAGAGAGACCCAGTACTTC | CASSIRETQYF
TRBJ1-5 | . | 15 | . | TRBV6-8 | TGTGCCAGCAGTTACGGGGTTAGCCGTAATCAGCCCCAGCATTTT | CASSYGVSRNQPQHF
TRBJ2-7 | . | 16 | . | TRBV6-8 | TGTGCCAGCAGTATTTCTCCGTGGAGCCGTAAGGACGAGCAGTACTTC | CASSISPWSRKDEQYF
TRBJ1-6 | . | 18 | once | TRBV11-3 | TGTGCCAGCAGCTTGGTAGGGGCGGGAAGCTCCTATAATTCACCCCTCCACTTT | CASSLVGAGSSYNSPLHF
TRBJ2-3 | TRBD2 | 17 | . | TRBV19 | TGTGCCAGTAGTATCGGACTAGCGGGGGGCCCTTTGGATACGCAGTATTTT | CASSIGLAGGPLDTQYF
TRBJ1-2 | . | 16 | . | TRBV7-7 | TGTGCCAGCAGCCCGGGGACGACCCGAACTCTTGGGGGCTACACCTTC | CASSPGTTRTLGGYTF
TRBJ2-2 | . | 14 | . | TRBV6-8 | TGTGCCAGTACCGGGACAAGGAACACCGGGGAGCTGTTTTTT | CASTGTRNTGELFF
TRBJ1-2 | . | 14 | . | TRBV1 | TGCGCCAGCAGCCATGAAGGGGTTAACTATGGCTACACCTTC | CASSHEGVNYGYTF
TRBJ1-2 | . | 13 | . | TRBV23-1 | TGCGCCAGCAGCTTGGATTCTAACTATGGCTACACCTTC | CASSLDSNYGYTF
TRBJ2-5 | . | 15 | . | TRBV18 | TGTGCCAGCTCACGACAGGGTCGGGGGCAAGAGACCCAGTACTTC | CASSRQGRGQETQYF
TRBJ2-1 | . | 16 | . | TRBV4-2 | TGTGCCAGCAGCCAAGAGGGGGCCAGCGGGGACAATGAGCAGTTCTTC | CASSQEGASGDNEQFF
TRBJ2-7 | TRBD1 | 14 | few | TRBV6-8 | TGTGCCAGCAGAAATCAGGGGGCGCACTACGAGCAGTACTTC | CASRNQGAHYEQYF
TRBJ1-2 | . | 15 | . | TRBV5-1 | TGCGCCAGCAGCGTCGACCACCAACAGGGTGGTAGGAACACCTTC | CASSVDHQQGGRNTF
TRBJ2-1 | . | 19 | . | TRBV7-5 | TGTGCCAGCAGCTTAGCCCTTGCTCTGTTTGGTATTCCCTACAATGAGCAGTTCTTC | CASSLALALFGIPYNEQFF
TRBJ1-2 | TRBD1 | 15 | . | TRBV28 | TGTGCCAGCATGGTAGAACAGGGGGCGAGGGGTGGCTACACCTTC | CASMVEQGARGGYTF
TRBJ2-7 | . | 13 | . | TRBV12-5 | TGTGCTAGTGGGGTGGACTCCTCCTACGAGCAGTACTTC | CASGVDSSYEQYF
TRBJ2-1 | . | 15 | . | TRBV6-8 | TGTGCCAGCAGTGACCCCCGTCGCCGAGGCCATGAGCAGTTCTTC | CASSDPRRRGHEQFF
TRBJ2-5 | . | 16 | . | TRBV6-8 | TGTGCCAGCAGTTACTCGACTTGGGGGAAGGAAGAGACCCAGTACTTC | CASSYSTWGKEETQYF
TRBJ1-4 | . | 12 | . | TRBV19 | TGTGCCAGTAAGCGCGCTAATGAAAAACTGTTTTTT | CASKRANEKLFF
TRBJ1-3 | . | 14 | . | TRBV18 | TGTGCCAGCTCACCCCAGGATTCGGGAAACACCATATATTTT | CASSPQDSGNTIYF
TRBJ1-5 | . | 15 | . | TRBV23-1 | TGCGCCAGCAGTCAACCTACAGGGCCTCGATGGCCCCAGCATTTT | CASSQPTGPRWPQHF
TRBJ2-5 | TRBD1 | 15 | . | TRBV11-3 | TGTGCCAGCAGCTTTTTAGGACAGGGGGATGGGACCCAGTACTTC | CASSFLGQGDGTQYF
TRBJ1-1 | TRBD1 | 15 | . | TRBV6-8 | TGTGCCAGCGGGACAGGGGTTTATTGGGACACTGAAGCTTTCTTT | CASGTGVYWDTEAFF
TRBJ1-1 | . | 14 | . | TRBV28 | TGTGCCAGCAGTCGCAGGGGAGGAAGGACTGAAGCTTTCTTT | CASSRRGGRTEAFF
TRBJ2-1 | TRBD2 | 13 | . | TRBV6-7 | TGTGCCAGCAGGGGGACTAGTAACGTTGAGCAGTTCTTC | CASRGTSNVEQFF
TRBJ1-2 | TRBD1 | 14 | . | TRBV6-8 | TGTGCCAGCAGTAAGAGGGACAGGGGGTTAATCTACACCTTC | CASSKRDRGLIYTF
TRBJ1-1 | . | 15 | . | TRBV5-1 | TGCGCCAGCAGCTCCGGCAGGGTCCCAAACACTGAAGCTTTCTTT | CASSSGRVPNTEAFF
TRBJ2-3 | TRBD1 | 15 | . | TRBV6-8 | TGTGCCAGCAGGGGGGGACAGGGGCGGACAGATACGCAGTATTTT | CASRGGQGRTDTQYF
TRBJ2-3 | TRBD2 | 15 | . | TRBV7-6 | TGTGCCAGCAGCTTTAAAGCGGGGGGGCCGGATACGCAGTATTTT | CASSFKAGGPDTQYF
TRBJ2-7 | . | 13 | . | TRBV6-8 | TGTGCCATCAGACCCTCCTCATCCGACGAGCAGTACTTC | CAIRPSSSDEQYF
TRBJ2-7 | . | 16 | . | TRBV23-1 | TGCGCCAGAAGCTTGGGAGCCAGCTCCCAGGGCTACGAGCAGTACTTC | CARSLGASSQGYEQYF
TRBJ1-1 | . | 12 | medium-sized | TRBV6-8 | TGTGCCAGCAGTGGACGGCTAACTGAAGCTTTCTTT | CASSGRLTEAFF
TRBJ1-5 | TRBD1 | 17 | few | TRBV6-8 | TGTGCCAGCAGTGTCTACCGACAGGGGGGATTAAATCAGCCCCAGCATTTT | CASSVYRQGGLNQPQHF
TRBJ1-6 | . | 13 | few | TRBV6-8 | TGTGCCAGAGGAGGGGGGAGGAATTCACCCCTCCACTTT | CARGGGRNSPLHF
TRBJ1-2 | . | 16 | . | TRBV7-6 | TGTGCCAGCAGCTTAGCTCTCGGGGAGATTAACTATGGCTACACCTTC | CASSLALGEINYGYTF
TRBJ2-3 | TRBD2 | 17 | . | TRBV5-1 | TGCGCCAGCAGCTGGCCCATAGCGGGGGGATCCACAGATACGCAGTATTTT | CASSWPIAGGSTDTQYF
TRBJ2-7 | . | 15 | . | TRBV7-1 | TGTGCCAGCAGCCCCGGCCGAGGGCGGACCTACGAGCAGTACTTC | CASSPGRGRTYEQYF
TRBJ1-1 | . | 14 | . | TRBV11-3 | TGTGCCAGCAGCTTAGAAGGTACAGGGTCTGAAGCTTTCTTT | CASSLEGTGSEAFF